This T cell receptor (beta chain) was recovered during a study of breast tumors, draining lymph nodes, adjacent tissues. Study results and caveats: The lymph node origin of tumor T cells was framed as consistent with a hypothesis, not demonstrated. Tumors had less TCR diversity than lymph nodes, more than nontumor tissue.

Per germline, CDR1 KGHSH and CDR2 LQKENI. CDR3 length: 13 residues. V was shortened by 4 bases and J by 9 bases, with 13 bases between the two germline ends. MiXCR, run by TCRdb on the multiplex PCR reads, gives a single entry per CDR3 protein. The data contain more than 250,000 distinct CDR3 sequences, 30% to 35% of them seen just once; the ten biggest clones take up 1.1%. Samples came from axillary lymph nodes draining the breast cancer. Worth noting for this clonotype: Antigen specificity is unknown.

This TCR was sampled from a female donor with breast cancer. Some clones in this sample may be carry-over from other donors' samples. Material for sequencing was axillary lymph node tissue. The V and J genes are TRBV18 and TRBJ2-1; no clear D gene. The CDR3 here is CASSLDQVGEQFF. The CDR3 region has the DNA TGTGCCAGCTCACTAGATCAGGTCGGTGAGCAGTTCTTC.